The clone carrying this TCR beta chain turned up a few times. Its antigen is not known. Germline V gene lookup returns CDR1 SGHRS and CDR2 YFSETQ. The ends were cut back, 0 bases at V and 0 bases at J, with 9 bases in the middle. The CDR3 sequence is 16 residues long. The data derive from a study of T cells after yellow fever vaccination. By 5'RACE template switching, TCR cDNA was produced, with a universal primer site and UMIs added in the process. Each CDR3 protein is one row after TCRdb ran MiXCR on the 5' RACE reads. The top ten clones hold roughly 17% of a sample with about 340,000 distinct CDR3 sequences, approximately 9% of them seen once. Broader study findings: Most clones from primary vaccination resurfaced after the booster (around 97% CD4, approximately 88% CD8). Clonotypes found in both CD4 and CD8 compartments made up a small share.

The receptor comes from a man aged 18 to 30 who received the YFV17D yellow fever vaccine. The J gene is TRBJ2-2, the V gene TRBV5-1, with unresolved D. Here the sequenced sample was PBMCs, taken on the day of the first yellow fever vaccination. The CDR3 spells CASSLGVTANTGELFF. In DNA, the CDR3 is TGCGCCAGCAGCTTGGGTGTGACGGCGAACACCGGGGAGCTGTTTTTT.